The 6 T cell receptor beta chains listed next were all sequenced from one sample in a study of T cells in Graves' hyperthyroidism and ophthalmopathy. TCR beta CDR3 sequences were amplified from RNA transcripts. Primed by the HTBI set, a first-round RT-PCR was run on the TCR CDR3. TCRdb used MiXCR to reprocess the multiplex PCR reads, holding one entry per CDR3 protein. This sample has approximately 430,000 distinct CDR3 sequences, with over 12% found just once. Input material: blood. These receptors were collected from a man aged 18-30 years with Graves' ophthalmopathy.

This clonotype occurred many times. V and J are TRBV3-1 and TRBJ1-2; D is ambiguous. Trimming removed 8 bases at V and 0 bases at J, with 13 bases between. The CDR3 has 14 residues. The germline gives CDR1 LGHDT, CDR2 YNNKEL (reference sequence). The CDR3 loop is CASGPRGSNYGYTF. The CDR3 region has the DNA TGTGCCAGCGGCCCACGGGGTTCTAACTATGGCTACACCTTC.

This clonotype was recorded many times. The V and J genes are TRBV2 and TRBJ1-2; D possibly corresponds to TRBD1 (5 bases). There are 15 residues in the CDR3. Germline V gene sequence: CDR1 SNHLY, CDR2 FYNNEI. Trimming shortened V by 6 bases and J by 3 bases, and 17 bases separated the two germline ends. This chain's CDR3 is CASSRDGEGYYGYTF. Written as DNA, the CDR3 is TGTGCCAGCAGCCGAGACGGCGAGGGGTACTATGGCTACACCTTC.

This clonotype was counted many times. The genes are TRBV6-5 and TRBJ2-5; D is undetermined. The CDR3 totals 13 residues. CDR1 and CDR2 from the germline V gene are MNHEY and SVGAGI. Trimming removed 2 bases from V and 2 bases from J, with 6 bases in between. This chain's CDR3 is CASSYGVQETQYF. The CDR3 region has the DNA TGTGCCAGCAGTTACGGGGTTCAAGAGACCCAGTACTTC.

This sequence joins TRBV5-1 and TRBJ2-2; 9 nucleotides align to TRBD1. The CDR3 sequence is 14 residues long. V gave up 3 bases and J gave up 6 bases; unmatched junction bases: 3. Germline assignment: CDR1 SGHRS and CDR2 YFSETQ. The CDR3, as DNA: TGCGCCAGCAGCTGGGGACAGGGCGCCGGGGAGCTGTTTTTT. This sequence encodes CASSWGQGAGELFF.

This clonotype occurred many times. This sequence joins TRBV13 and TRBJ2-2; 7 positions agree with TRBD1. The CDR3 is 15 residues long. Per germline, CDR1 PRHDT and CDR2 FYEKMQ (reference sequence). Trimming at V came to 5 bases and at J to 7 bases, leaving 10 bases not matched to a gene. This CDR3 is CASSSTGDGGGELFF. The CDR3 nucleotides are TGTGCCAGCAGCAGCACAGGGGACGGCGGCGGGGAGCTGTTTTTT.

This chain uses TRBV27 with TRBJ2-7; D remains unclear. V dropped 6 bases and J dropped 3 bases, with 18 bases sitting between them. The CDR3 spans 15 residues. Germline CDR1 MNHEY, CDR2 SMNVEV (reference sequence). CDR3 sequence (DNA): TGTGCCAGCAGCTTTTTCTCCAGTGAAGACTACGAGCAGTACTTC. The encoded protein is CASSFFSSEDYEQYF.